Below, 12 T cell receptor beta chains from the same sample are listed, as sequenced in a study of blood T cell repertoires in COVID-19. The method was immunoSEQ multiplex PCR; TCRdb's version includes in-frame clones alone and lacks a portion of them. The sample yields 95,000 to 150,000 clones, 78% seen once. The sample was peripheral blood. These receptors came from a man between 65 and 85 years old with acute or convalescent COVID-19.

This chain connects TRBV7-2 to TRBJ2-2; 9 bases fit TRBD2. V shed 7 bases, J shed 4 bases, and the junction held 4 bases outside the gene matches. Per the germline V gene, CDR1 is SGHTA and CDR2 is FQGNSA. The CDR3 contains 14 residues. CDR3 amino acids: CASTSTSGTGELFF. CDR3 DNA sequence: TGTGCCAGCACCTCGACTAGCGGCACCGGGGAGCTGTTTTTT.

The chain joins TRBV5-8 to TRBJ1-1; D remains unclear. V lost 4 bases and J 3 bases, leaving 13 bases between the germline ends. CDR3 length: 14 residues. The germline V gene encodes CDR1 SGHTS and CDR2 YDEGEE. CDR3 coding DNA: TGTGCCAGCAGCCCACTCGCCCCGTACACTGAAGCTTTCTTT. The encoded protein is CASSPLAPYTEAFF.

The gene calls are TRBV2 and TRBJ1-5, with D uncertain. The germline CDR1 and CDR2 sequences are SNHLY and FYNNEI. The length of the CDR3 is 14 residues. Trimming removed 6 bases from V and 0 bases from J, with 9 bases in between. The CDR3 DNA reads TGTGCCAGCAGCCGCCGCGGTAGCAATCAGCCCCAGCATTTT. Protein product: CASSRRGSNQPQHF.

The V call is TRBV12-3 or TRBV12-4, the J call TRBJ1-6; D not resolved. Between the trimmed V and J ends, which lost 3 bases and 7 bases, there was a span of 4 bases. The CDR3 has 12 residues. This chain's CDR3 is CASSFPNSPLHF. The CDR3 nucleotides are TGTGCCAGCAGTTTCCCAAATTCACCCCTCCACTTT.

The V call is TRBV11-1, the J call TRBJ2-1; D is perhaps TRBD2 (6 bases). There are 16 residues in the CDR3. CDR1 is SGHAT, CDR2 FQDESV, per germline (reference sequence). Trimming shortened V by 4 bases and J by 5 bases, and 18 bases separated the two germline ends. CDR3: CASSSAGTHKDNEQFF. CDR3 DNA: TGTGCCAGCAGCTCCGCCGGGACTCACAAGGACAATGAGCAGTTCTTC.

The V and J genes are TRBV25-1 and TRBJ2-7; no clear D gene. The CDR3 totals 14 residues. Trimming removed 3 bases at V and 7 bases at J, with 16 bases between. In germline, CDR1 is MGHDK, CDR2 SYGVNS. CDR3 bases: TGTGCCAGCAGTGAGCCTGACCTTCCTAGGGAGCAGTACTTC. Translating it yields CASSEPDLPREQYF.

This clone was seen just once. The chain couples TRBV6-5 to TRBJ2-3; TRBD2 agrees at 11 bases. The CDR3 runs 15 residues. The V gene's germline CDR1 is MNHEY and CDR2 SVGAGI. After removal of 5 bases from V and 3 bases from J, the junction contained 4 bases not matched to a gene. DNA of the CDR3: TGTGCCAGCAGTATGACTAGCGGGGAGACAGATACGCAGTATTTT. Protein product: CASSMTSGETDTQYF.

This chain uses TRBV3-1 (or the pseudogene TRBV3-2) with TRBJ1-2; TRBD1 matches at 7 bases. The CDR3 length is 18 residues. CDR1 and CDR2 from the germline V gene are LGHDT and YNNKEL (reference sequence). V gave up 0 bases and J gave up 2 bases; unmatched junction bases: 12. The CDR3 spells CASSQDNGGAGGNYGYTF. As DNA, the CDR3 is TGTGCCAGCAGCCAAGATAATGGAGGGGCAGGGGGAAACTATGGCTACACCTTC.

The gene calls are TRBV5-1 and TRBJ2-5, with a weak D call TRBD2 (5 bases). Germline CDR1 and CDR2: SGHRS and YFSETQ. V shed 4 bases and J shed 7 bases, with 17 bases lying between them. The CDR3 runs 14 residues. This CDR3 reads CASSLGLAPWTQYF. CDR3 bases: TGCGCCAGCAGCCTCGGACTCGCTCCGTGGACCCAGTACTTC. Supplemented by reference TRBV5-1 and TRBJ2-5, the full variable domain reads KAGVTQTPRYLIKTRGQQVTLSCSPISGHRSVSWYQQTPGQGLQFLFEYFSETQRNKGNFPGRFSGRQFSNSRSEMNVSTLELGDSALYLCASSLGLAPWTQYFGPGTRLLVL.

The rearrangement joins TRBV3-1 (or the pseudogene TRBV3-2) to TRBJ1-6, with D uncertain. The germline V gene encodes CDR1 LGHDT and CDR2 YNNKEL (reference sequence). With 4 bases removed from V and 7 bases from J, the gap between germline ends came to 11 bases. This CDR3 contains 14 residues. DNA of the CDR3: TGTGCCAGCAGCCGCGACTTCGTAAATTCACCCCTCCACTTT. Encoded protein: CASSRDFVNSPLHF.

This rearrangement joins TRBV5-1 to TRBJ2-7; D unclear. The CDR3 runs 13 residues. V shed 4 bases and J shed 2 bases, with 10 bases lying between them. The germline gives CDR1 SGHRS, CDR2 YFSETQ. This CDR3 is CASSPSPPYEQYF. The CDR3 region has the DNA TGCGCCAGCAGCCCCTCCCCCCCCTACGAGCAGTACTTC.

This clone was detected only a few times. This chain connects TRBV7-3 to TRBJ2-7, with TRBD1 matching over 8 bases. J was trimmed by 10 bases and V by 0 bases; bases with no gene match: 5. Germline-derived CDR1 and CDR2 are SGHTA and FQGTGA. The CDR3 has 13 amino acids. CDR3 protein: CASSLTDRGVQYF. In DNA form, the CDR3 reads TGTGCCAGCAGCTTAACCGACAGGGGAGTACAGTACTTC.